In this sample, the clone carrying this T cell receptor (beta chain) turned up a few times. Its target is unknown. The sample carries other DNA sequences with the same CDR3. Since all of the isolated RNA was reverse transcribed, expressed TCRB transcripts were what got sequenced. Measured with immunoSEQ multiplex PCR; TCRdb has only the in-frame clones, and not every one. This table holds roughly 300,000 clones, approximately 10% found once. This record comes from a study of beta chain features in type 1 diabetes. Study as a whole: Patients looked much like healthy donors when it came to age, gender and cell yields.

Points from the study as a whole: Shorter templates may be favored by PCR, equally so in patients and controls. Significant though moderate, a shortening of TCRB CDR3s appeared in all four CD4+ subsets of Type 1 diabetes patients. Sequencing the cDNA could make cells with high TCR expression show up more than they should.

V was cut by 2 bases and J by 0 bases, with 5 bases left in between. The CDR3 runs to 13 residues. Germline CDR1 reads GTSNPN; CDR2 reads SVGIG (reference sequence). Sorting that relied on CD45RO/CCR7/CD25/CD127/CD95/CD27 yielded CD4+ naive, central memory, regulatory and stem cell-like memory cells. V usage is TRBV30 and J usage is TRBJ1-3; unclear D gene. Sequenced material: central memory CD4+ T cells from blood. The TCR comes from a man aged 25-40 years with type 1 diabetes. CDR3 sequence (DNA): TGTGCCTGGAGTAGATCCTCTGGAAACACCATATATTTT. Translated: CAWSRSSGNTIYF.